What follows describes a single TCR beta chain. The source of the sample is a study of identical twins. TCRdb ran MiXCR on the 5' RACE reads and lists one entry per CDR3 protein. This sample has 520,000 or so distinct CDR3 sequences, with 22% found just once. V lost 0 bases, J lost 7 bases, and 11 bases lay in between. CDR3 length: 15 residues. Germline V gene sequence: CDR1 SGHKS, CDR2 YYEKEE (reference sequence). The same data also went into a second study, on T cells expressing NK-cell markers.

Sequenced material: CD4+ T cells sorted from blood. The genes are TRBV5-5 and TRBJ1-6; D uncertain. The origin of this receptor is a young woman in good health. This CDR3 reads CASSLETGWNSPLHF. The CDR3, as DNA: TGTGCCAGCAGCTTGGAAACGGGTTGGAATTCACCCCTCCACTTT.